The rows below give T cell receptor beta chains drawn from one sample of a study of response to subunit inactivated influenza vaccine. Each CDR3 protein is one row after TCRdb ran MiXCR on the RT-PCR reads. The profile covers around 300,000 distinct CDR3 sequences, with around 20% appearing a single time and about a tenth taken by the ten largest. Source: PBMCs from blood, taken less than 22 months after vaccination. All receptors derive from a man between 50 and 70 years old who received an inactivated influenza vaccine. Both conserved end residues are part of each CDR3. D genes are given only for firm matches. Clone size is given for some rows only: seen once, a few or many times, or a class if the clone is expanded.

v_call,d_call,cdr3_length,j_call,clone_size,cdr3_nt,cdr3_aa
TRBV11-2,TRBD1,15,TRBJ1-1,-,TGTGCCAGCAGCTTAAGTGCGACAGGGGGAACTGAAGCTTTCTTT,CASSLSATGGTEAFF
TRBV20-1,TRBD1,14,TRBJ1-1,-,TGCAGTGCTAGAGTAGGCAGGGGGCGGACTGAAGCTTTCTTT,CSARVGRGRTEAFF
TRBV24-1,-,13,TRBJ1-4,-,TGTGCCACCAGTGATGTCTCCCAGGAAAAACTGTTTTTT,CATSDVSQEKLFF
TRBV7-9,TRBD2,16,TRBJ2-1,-,TGTGCCAGCAGCCCCAGACTAGCGGGGACCTACAATGAGCAGTTCTTC,CASSPRLAGTYNEQFF
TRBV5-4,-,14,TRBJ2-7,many,TGTGCCAGCAGCCACCTGGCTGACTCCTACGAGCAGTACTTC,CASSHLADSYEQYF
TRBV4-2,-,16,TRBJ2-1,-,TGTGCCAGCAGCCAAGGGACCAGGGGTCCCCTCAATGAGCAGTTCTTC,CASSQGTRGPLNEQFF
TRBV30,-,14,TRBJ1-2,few,TGTGCCTGGAGTGTGTACAGTATTTCTCTTGGCTACACCTTC,CAWSVYSISLGYTF
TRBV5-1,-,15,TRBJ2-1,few,TGCGCCAGCAGCTTGGAGGGAGTATCCTACAATGAGCAGTTCTTC,CASSLEGVSYNEQFF
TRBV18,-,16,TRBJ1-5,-,TGTGCCAGCTCCCGAAACGCAGATTATAGCAATCAGCCCCAGCATTTT,CASSRNADYSNQPQHF
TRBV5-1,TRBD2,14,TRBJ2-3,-,TGCGCCAGCAGCTCAGGGACTAGCGTCTATACGCAGTATTTT,CASSSGTSVYTQYF
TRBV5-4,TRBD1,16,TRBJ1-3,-,TGTGCCAGCAGCGCAACAGGGGGCGGCTCTGGAAACACCATATATTTT,CASSATGGGSGNTIYF
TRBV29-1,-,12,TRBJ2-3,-,TGCAGCGTTTACAGGGGCACAGATACGCAGTATTTT,CSVYRGTDTQYF
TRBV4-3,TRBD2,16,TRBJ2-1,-,TGCGCCAGCAGCCAAGATTCTAGCGGCTCCTACAATGAGCAGTTCTTC,CASSQDSSGSYNEQFF
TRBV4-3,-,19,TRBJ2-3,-,TGCGCCAGCAGCCAAAGTGTTCCTCGATGGGGTGAGGGCGCAGATACGCAGTATTTT,CASSQSVPRWGEGADTQYF
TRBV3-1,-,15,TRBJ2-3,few,TGTGCCAGCAGCCAAGATCCTGGCAGACCAGATACGCAGTATTTT,CASSQDPGRPDTQYF
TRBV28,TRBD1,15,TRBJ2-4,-,TGTGCCAGCAGTTTCAGGGGGCTAGCCAAAAACATTCAGTACTTC,CASSFRGLAKNIQYF
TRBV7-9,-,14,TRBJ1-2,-,TGTGCCAGCATACCCGGGACGCCTGGGAGTGGCTACACCTTC,CASIPGTPGSGYTF
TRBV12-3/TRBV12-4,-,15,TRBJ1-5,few,TGTGCCAGCAGTTTGGGCAGGTATACGGATCAGCCCCAGCATTTT,CASSLGRYTDQPQHF
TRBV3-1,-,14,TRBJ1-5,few,TGTGCCAGCAGCCAAGGGACTAGCAATCAGCCCCAGCATTTT,CASSQGTSNQPQHF
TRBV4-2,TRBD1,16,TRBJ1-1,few,TGTGCCAGCAGCCAGGGACAGGGGGTCTCGAACACTGAAGCTTTCTTT,CASSQGQGVSNTEAFF
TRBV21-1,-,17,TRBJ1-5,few,TGTGCCAGCCTATTAACCCTAGACAGGGGTGGCAATCAGCCCCAGCATTTT,CASLLTLDRGGNQPQHF
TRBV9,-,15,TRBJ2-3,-,TGTGCCAGCAGCGTAGGTCCATCGAGCACAGATACGCAGTATTTT,CASSVGPSSTDTQYF
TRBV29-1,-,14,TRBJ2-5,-,TGCAGCGTCGGCGGGCGTGTATACCAAGAGACCCAGTACTTC,CSVGGRVYQETQYF